The entry below gives a single T cell receptor beta chain sequence along with its context. The sample originates from a study of blood T cell repertoires in COVID-19. Study information: Sources were T cells, B-cell-depleted T cells, or PBMCs; the material itself was cDNA or gDNA.

All enrollees were roughly 18 to 95 years old and from about 25 US areas. Assignment of participants to cohorts was predicated upon participant-reported clinical history. Within 2 weeks of study entry, exposed participants had contacted a PCR-confirmed or clinician-diagnosed COVID-19 case. Assay: immunoSEQ multiplex PCR; the TCRdb copy retains only in-frame clones and omits some. The sample has 210,000 or so clones; approximately 83% are singletons. Germline V gene data show CDR1 as SGHRS and CDR2 as YFSETQ. The CDR3 consists of 15 residues. Losses at the gene ends were 3 bases for V and 1 base for J; bases not matched to a gene: 2.

The receptor comes from a woman aged 45-59 years who had been exposed to COVID-19. Sequences were obtained from PBMCs or T cells enriched from blood (not recorded which). V usage is TRBV5-1 and J usage is TRBJ2-1; 9 bases map to TRBD2. CDR3 sequence reads: CASSYSGGSYNEQFF. DNA of the CDR3: TGCGCCAGCAGCTATAGCGGGGGTTCCTACAATGAGCAGTTCTTC.